The present entry profiles one TCR beta chain with its context. The sample originates from a study of technical replicates of blood from a handful of donors. Only in-frame clones appear in the TCRdb table, and some are missing; sequencing was by immunoSEQ multiplex PCR. Here the sample spans about 81,000 clones, approximately 96% being singletons. The CDR3 length is 16 residues. Deletions cut 4 bases from V and 0 bases from J, with 12 bases between. The germline gives CDR1 LGHNA, CDR2 YSLEER. The clonotype was recovered from a human donor in good health. The V call is TRBV4-3, the J call TRBJ2-2; D is undetermined. Sample: T cells isolated from PBMCs. The CDR3 is CASSRYRASNTGELFF. In DNA, the CDR3 is TGCGCCAGCAGCCGTTACAGAGCCTCGAACACCGGGGAGCTGTTTTTT.